This T cell receptor (beta chain) was recorded in a study of shared clonotypes between healthy human individuals. General study points: Rarefaction exposed incomplete sorted-subset sequencing despite large depth.

Each cell subset's genomic DNA was divided evenly among several immunoSEQ plates. TCRdb's table, derived via immunoSEQ multiplex PCR, lists solely in-frame clones and lacks some. The sample contains approximately 2.5 million clones, about 92% of which appear only once. This clone has a single count. Its target is not known. This CDR3 has 15 amino acids. J was trimmed by 2 bases and V by 5 bases; bases with no gene match: 8. Germline CDR1 reads MDHEN; CDR2 reads SYDVKM. The TCR sequence derives from a man younger than 35 in good health. The sequenced sample was naive CD4+ T cells sorted from blood. Subset here: CD45RA+ positively selected. The chain employs TRBV28 and TRBJ2-5; 7 bases agree with TRBD1. The CDR3 nucleotides are TGTGCCAGCAGTAAAACAGGGGCCGGTCAAGAGACCCAGTACTTC. It codes for CASSKTGAGQETQYF.